This entry concerns a single T cell receptor beta chain. Germline CDR1 is SEHNR and CDR2 is FQNEAQ (reference sequence). This CDR3 has 14 residues. V trimming: 6 bases; J trimming: 8 bases; junction bases outside the gene matches: 8. The source of the sample is a study of technical replicates of blood from a few donors. Sequencing used immunoSEQ multiplex PCR; TCRdb keeps in-frame clones, though not all of them. Here the sample spans some 70,000 clones, approximately 90% being singletons. The chain is built from TRBV7-9 and TRBJ1-4, with 8 bases that match TRBD1. This clonotype was sampled from a human donor in good health. Some clones in this sample may be carry-over from other donors' samples. Sequences were obtained from PBMCs. CDR3 region: CASRRTGILEKLFF. CDR3 DNA: TGTGCCAGCAGACGGACAGGGATTTTAGAAAAACTGTTTTTT.